This is a list of T cell receptor beta chains from one sample in a study of T cells in Graves' hyperthyroidism and ophthalmopathy. TCRdb reprocessed the multiplex PCR reads with MiXCR, giving one entry per CDR3 protein. The profile shows some 490,000 distinct CDR3 sequences, 22% of them singletons. The sample taken for sequencing was blood. The receptors derive from a woman in her 70s with Graves' ophthalmopathy. Both conserved end residues are part of each CDR3. A D gene is named only where the DNA matches it firmly. Clone size is not always given. Where it is, it says once, few, many or a class for expanded clones.

d_gene	v_gene	abundance	j_gene	CDR3nt	CDR3aa
-	TRBV7-3	few	TRBJ2-3	TGTGCCAGCAGCTTATCATACGAAGATACGCAGTATTTT	CASSLSYEDTQYF
-	TRBV12-5	few	TRBJ2-7	TGTGCTAGTGGAAAGCGCTACTACGAGCAGTACTTC	CASGKRYYEQYF
-	TRBV15	few	TRBJ1-2	TGTGCCACCAGCAGAGACAGAAAGGGTGGCTACACCTTC	CATSRDRKGGYTF
TRBD2	TRBV5-1	-	TRBJ2-2	TGCGCCAGCAGCTCCTTGCGGGGGACGAACACCGGGGAGCTGTTTTTT	CASSSLRGTNTGELFF
-	TRBV28	many	TRBJ2-7	TGTGCCAGCAGCCCTGATTATTACGAGCAGTACTTC	CASSPDYYEQYF
TRBD1	TRBV10-2	once	TRBJ2-7	TGCGCCAGCAGTGACTGGACAGGGGCCTACGAGCAGTACTTC	CASSDWTGAYEQYF
TRBD1	TRBV11-2	many	TRBJ2-2	TGTGCCAGCATCCGTTCCAGGGGGATGAACACCGGGGAGCTGTTTTTT	CASIRSRGMNTGELFF
-	TRBV24-1	many	TRBJ2-7	TGTGCCACCAGTGCCGCTCCAGGTGCCCTACACTACGAGCAGTACTTC	CATSAAPGALHYEQYF
TRBD1	TRBV9	few	TRBJ1-2	TGTGCCAGCAGCGAAGCCGGGACAGGGGGCTATGGCTACACCTTC	CASSEAGTGGYGYTF
TRBD2	TRBV2	few	TRBJ2-1	TGTGCCAGCAGCATTAGCGGGAGTGCCTACAATAAGCAGTTCTTC	CASSISGSAYNKQFF
TRBD2	TRBV18	-	TRBJ2-7	TGTGCCAGCTCACAATTAGCGGGAAGTCTCTACGAGCAGTACTTC	CASSQLAGSLYEQYF
-	TRBV2	few	TRBJ2-4	TGTGCCACCACGGCGCCATCGAGGGGAAACATTCAGTACTTC	CATTAPSRGNIQYF
-	TRBV6-1	few	TRBJ1-1	TGTGCCAGCAGTGTCGGGGGGGGCATGAACACTGAAGCTTTCTTT	CASSVGGGMNTEAFF
-	TRBV7-2	-	TRBJ2-5	TGTGCCAGCAGCCCCCTCGCGGCTACCGTTCAAGAGACCCAGTACTTC	CASSPLAATVQETQYF
-	TRBV28	many	TRBJ2-3	TGTGCCAGCAGTTTTTGGCAGGACCCTAGCACAGATACGCAGTATTTT	CASSFWQDPSTDTQYF
TRBD1	TRBV11-1	many	TRBJ2-1	TGTGCCAGCAGGAAGGGACAGGGATCCTACAATGAGCAGTTCTTC	CASRKGQGSYNEQFF
-	TRBV19	-	TRBJ2-1	TGTGCCAGTAGTATAGCTACGTATGAGCAGTTCTTC	CASSIATYEQFF
-	TRBV12-5	few	TRBJ1-1	TGTGCTAGTGGTTTGGGACCGAGGATGAACACTGAAGCTTTCTTT	CASGLGPRMNTEAFF
TRBD2	TRBV3-1	once	TRBJ2-1	TGTGCCAGCAGCCCCTTAGCGGGAGCGAGGTACAATGAGCAGTTCTTC	CASSPLAGARYNEQFF
TRBD2	TRBV2	-	TRBJ2-3	TGTGCCAGCGGCCGACTAGCGGGGCATCGCACAGATACGCAGTATTTT	CASGRLAGHRTDTQYF
TRBD2	TRBV5-1	few	TRBJ2-1	TGCGCCAGCAGGGTTACTAGCGGGAGCTACAATGAGCAGTTCTTC	CASRVTSGSYNEQFF
TRBD2	TRBV6-1	-	TRBJ2-3	TGTGCCAGCGGTGGACTAGCCAGGACAGATACGCAGTATTTT	CASGGLARTDTQYF
-	TRBV7-8	many	TRBJ2-3	TGTGCCAGCAGCTTAGTTGTCAGCAGCACAGATACGCAGTATTTT	CASSLVVSSTDTQYF
-	TRBV30	-	TRBJ1-2	TGTGCCTGGAGGGACAGCTTTACGTCTAACTATGGCTACACCTTC	CAWRDSFTSNYGYTF
TRBD1	TRBV12-3/TRBV12-4	many	TRBJ2-5	TGTGCCAGCAGTTGGACAGGGGTGCGGGAGACCCAGTACTTC	CASSWTGVRETQYF